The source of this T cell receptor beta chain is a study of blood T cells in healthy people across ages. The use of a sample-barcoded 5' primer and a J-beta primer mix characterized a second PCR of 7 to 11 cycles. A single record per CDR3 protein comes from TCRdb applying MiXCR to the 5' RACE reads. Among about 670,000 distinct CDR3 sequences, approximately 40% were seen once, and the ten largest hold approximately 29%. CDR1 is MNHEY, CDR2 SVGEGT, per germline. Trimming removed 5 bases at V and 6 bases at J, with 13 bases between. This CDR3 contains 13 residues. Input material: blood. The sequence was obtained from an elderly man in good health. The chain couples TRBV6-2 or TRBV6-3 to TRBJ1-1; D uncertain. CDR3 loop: CASSDLGMAEAFF. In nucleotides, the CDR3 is TGTGCCAGCAGTGATCTAGGGATGGCTGAAGCTTTCTTT.